The 17 T cell receptor beta chains reported below all come from one sample, sequenced in a study of cytomegalovirus exposure and HLA in healthy donors. Vbeta (60) and Jbeta (13) primers were used in the PCR. The protocol was immunoSEQ multiplex PCR, while the TCRdb copy is restricted to in-frame clones and leaves out a portion. The sample lists 150,000 to 170,000 clones; about 84% were seen once. Material: PBMCs. The receptors here all came from a woman in her thirties or forties in good health and CMV-seropositive.

Here the CDR3 DNA reads TGTGCCAGCAGTTTGACAGGGGTTAATTCACCCCTCCACTTT. It yields the protein CASSLTGVNSPLHF. This sequence joins TRBV11-3 and TRBJ1-6; 8 bases are a match to TRBD1. The CDR3 has 14 residues. Germline-derived CDR1 and CDR2 are SGHNT and YENEEA. J was trimmed by 6 bases and V by 6 bases; bases with no gene match: 4.

J is TRBJ2-5 and V is TRBV30; 9 nucleotides match TRBD1. The CDR3 sequence is 14 residues long. Unmatched junction bases numbered 7, after V lost 4 bases and J lost 4 bases. CDR1 and CDR2 (germline): GTSNPN, SVGIG (reference sequence). The CDR3 nucleotides read TGTGCCTGGACCCCGGGACAGGGCCGAGAGACCCAGTACTTC. It is translated as CAWTPGQGRETQYF. The full variable domain, its missing parts supplied by reference TRBV30 and TRBJ2-5, is SQTIHQWPATLVQPVGSPLSLECTVEGTSNPNLYWYRQAAGRGLQLLFYSVGIGQISSEVPQNLSASRPQDRQFILSSKKLLLSDSGFYLCAWTPGQGRETQYFGPGTRLLVL.

The V call is TRBV21-1, the J call TRBJ1-1; no check of the table's D call, TRBD1, against the DNA was made. TRBV21-1 is a recognized pseudogene. CDR3 length: 17 amino acids. The CDR3 spells CASSDSGTVYMNTEAFF. The CDR3, as DNA: TGTGCCAGCAGCGATTCCGGGACAGTCTACATGAACACTGAAGCTTTCTTT.

The gene calls are TRBV4-1 and TRBJ2-5, with 10 bases that match TRBD2. V shed 1 base, J shed 0 bases, and the junction held 8 bases outside the gene matches. In germline, CDR1 is MGHRA, CDR2 YSYEKL. CDR3 size: 18 residues. In nucleotides, the CDR3 is TGCGCCAGCAGCCAAGGAGGAAAACTAGCGGGGTACCAAGAGACCCAGTACTTC. Its protein is CASSQGGKLAGYQETQYF.

The chain couples TRBV14 to TRBJ2-7, with TRBD2 identical over 9 bases. V was clipped by 1 base and J by 0 bases; unmatched bases: 7. Germline CDR1 and CDR2: SGHDN and FVKESK. CDR3 size: 17 residues. The CDR3 is CASSQASGIEVSYEQYF. The CDR3 DNA sequence: TGTGCCAGCAGCCAAGCTAGCGGGATAGAAGTCTCCTACGAGCAGTACTTC.

This chain joins TRBV5-1 and TRBJ2-7; D perhaps matches TRBD1 (6 bases). CDR3 size: 15 residues. Germline V gene data show CDR1 as SGHRS and CDR2 as YFSETQ. The ends were cut back, 4 bases at V and 2 bases at J, with 16 bases in the middle. The CDR3 spells CASSPAQGMTYEQYF. The CDR3 bases are TGCGCCAGCAGCCCTGCCCAGGGGATGACCTACGAGCAGTACTTC. Together with reference TRBV5-1 and TRBJ2-7, the CDR3 gives the full variable domain: KAGVTQTPRYLIKTRGQQVTLSCSPISGHRSVSWYQQTPGQGLQFLFEYFSETQRNKGNFPGRFSGRQFSNSRSEMNVSTLELGDSALYLCASSPAQGMTYEQYFGPGTRLTVT.

This clone has only one observation. The chain couples TRBV7-8 to TRBJ2-7; D is unresolved. Looked up from germline, CDR1 is SGHVS and CDR2 is FQNEAQ. The V and J ends lost 0 bases and 3 bases respectively, with 12 bases between them. This CDR3 comprises 15 residues. The CDR3 DNA reads as TGTGCCAGCAGCTTAGCGCATGGCAGGAACTACGAGCAGTACTTC. Its translation: CASSLAHGRNYEQYF.

The V gene is TRBV7-3, the J gene TRBJ2-3; TRBD2 agrees at 8 bases. Per germline, CDR1 SGHTA and CDR2 FQGTGA. The CDR3 spans 15 residues. The J segment lost 4 bases and the V segment lost 4 bases, leaving 7 bases of the junction unmatched. CDR3 protein: CASSSSGSTADTQYF. The CDR3, as DNA: TGTGCCAGCAGCTCAAGCGGGAGTACCGCAGATACGCAGTATTTT.

The V gene is TRBV30, the J gene TRBJ1-5; no definite D call. The CDR3 sequence is 13 residues long. Trimming removed 1 base at V and 9 bases at J, with 13 bases between. In germline, CDR1 is GTSNPN, CDR2 SVGIG (reference sequence). CDR3: CAWSARGIGPQHF. CDR3 coding DNA: TGTGCCTGGAGTGCTCGAGGGATCGGGCCCCAGCATTTT.

This chain joins TRBV9 and TRBJ2-5; D gene unclear. Germline V lookup: CDR1 SGDLS, CDR2 YYNGEE. Trimming removed 0 bases from V and 5 bases from J, with 14 bases in between. This CDR3 comprises 15 residues. DNA for the CDR3: TGTGCCAGCAGCGTAGGAAACCGTGGCTTGGAGACCCAGTACTTC. This sequence encodes CASSVGNRGLETQYF. Filled out from reference TRBV9 and TRBJ2-5, the complete variable domain reads DSGVTQTPKHLITATGQRVTLRCSPRSGDLSVYWYQQSLDQGLQFLIQYYNGEERAKGNILERFSAQQFPDLHSELNLSSLELGDSALYFCASSVGNRGLETQYFGPGTRLLVL.

The chain is built from TRBV6-5 and TRBJ2-1, with no clear D. The V and J ends lost 2 bases and 4 bases respectively, with 12 bases between them. The CDR3 totals 15 residues. CDR1 and CDR2 (germline): MNHEY, SVGAGI. The CDR3 spells CASSYLPAGYNEQFF. CDR3 DNA sequence: TGTGCCAGCAGTTACCTTCCAGCAGGATACAATGAGCAGTTCTTC.

V and J are TRBV15 and TRBJ2-1; 9 nucleotides align to TRBD2. The junction had 13 bases not matched to a gene; V was cut back by 0 bases and J by 1 base. The CDR3 length is 20 residues. Germline values: CDR1 LNHNV, CDR2 YYDKDF (reference sequence). The CDR3 protein is CATSRDQGLLAGGSYNEQFF. The CDR3 DNA is TGTGCCACCAGCAGAGATCAGGGGCTCCTTGCGGGGGGGTCCTACAATGAGCAGTTCTTC. Combining the CDR3 with reference TRBV15 and TRBJ2-1 gives the whole variable domain DAMVIQNPRYQVTQFGKPVTLSCSQTLNHNVMYWYQQKSSQAPKLLFHYYDKDFNNEADTPDNFQSRRPNTSFCFLDIRSPGLGDTAMYLCATSRDQGLLAGGSYNEQFFGPGTRLTVL.

The rearrangement joins TRBV7-9 to TRBJ1-5; D unclear. The germline V gene encodes CDR1 SEHNR and CDR2 FQNEAQ (reference sequence). V was clipped by 2 bases and J by 5 bases, with 13 bases between them. The CDR3 is made up of 15 amino acids. DNA for the CDR3: TGTGCCAGCAGCTTAACCGGGGATTTGTATCAGCCCCAGCATTTT. It encodes CASSLTGDLYQPQHF.

The rearrangement joins TRBV11-3 to TRBJ1-1, with a possible D match to TRBD1 (5 bases). V was pared by 3 bases and J by 2 bases, with 13 bases between. Germline V lookup: CDR1 SGHNT, CDR2 YENEEA. This CDR3 has 15 residues. CDR3 protein: CASSLGGTRNTEAFF. The CDR3 bases are TGTGCCAGCAGCTTGGGGGGAACCAGAAACACTGAAGCTTTCTTT.

The chain recombines TRBV7-6 with TRBJ2-1; 12 bases align to TRBD2. This CDR3 spans 16 amino acids. The germline V gene has CDR1 SGHVS and CDR2 FNYEAQ. The J segment lost 5 bases and the V segment lost 0 bases, leaving 2 bases of the junction unmatched. This CDR3 is CASSLALAGGDNEQFF. CDR3 nucleotides: TGTGCCAGCAGCTTAGCACTAGCGGGAGGAGACAATGAGCAGTTCTTC. The full variable domain, with the rest looked up from reference TRBV7-6 and TRBJ2-1, is GAGVSQSPRYKVTKRGQDVALRCDPISGHVSLYWYRQALGQGPEFLTYFNYEAQQDKSGLPNDRFSAERPEGSISTLTIQRTEQRDSAMYRCASSLALAGGDNEQFFGPGTRLTVL.

CDR3 sequence (DNA): TGCAGCGTTGGCCTCGGTTACGAGCAGTACTTC. It specifies CSVGLGYEQYF. This rearrangement joins TRBV29-1 to TRBJ2-7; D not resolved. Germline assignment: CDR1 SQVTM and CDR2 ANQGSEA. Trimming left V 4 bases short and J 4 bases short, with 8 bases between. This CDR3 has 11 amino acids.

The chain recombines TRBV5-1 with TRBJ2-5, with D possibly being TRBD2 (6 bases). Germline CDR1 SGHRS, CDR2 YFSETQ. The CDR3 contains 16 residues. Trimming pared 5 bases from V and 0 bases from J, leaving 17 bases between. CDR3 bases: TGCGCCAGCAGGGGGGACCTTGGGGGGAACCAAGAGACCCAGTACTTC. Encoded protein: CASRGDLGGNQETQYF.